This T cell receptor (beta chain) was recorded in a study of T cell responses to AZD1222 COVID-19 vaccine. TCRdb's table, derived via immunoSEQ multiplex PCR, lists solely in-frame clones and lacks some. The sample lists around 140,000 clones; around nine tenths were seen once. Regarding this clone: Its target is unknown.

The CDR3 totals 15 residues. Germline V gene lookup returns CDR1 MNHEY and CDR2 SVGAGI. The V end was cut by 5 bases, the J end by 0 bases, with 13 bases between. Study findings and constraints: Nearly half of spike-specific TCRs reportedly target unmutated variant regions. Spike-specific TCR breadth and depth went up after people got two AZD1222 doses. Repertoire sampling occurred only after the peak T cell response.

V and J are TRBV6-5 and TRBJ1-1, with a possible D match to TRBD1 (5 bases). This receptor was identified in an adult in good health. The sample was peripheral blood, taken on day 0 of AZD1222 vaccination. The CDR3 DNA reads TGTGCCAGCAGTCGAGGAACGACAGTGAACACTGAAGCTTTCTTT. It yields the protein CASSRGTTVNTEAFF.